A selection of T cell receptor beta chains follows, all from one sample in a study of cytomegalovirus exposure and HLA in healthy donors. Libraries were prepared by immunoSEQ multiplex PCR; TCRdb keeps only in-frame clonotypes and omits some of them. The sample consists of roughly 220,000 clones, roughly 80% of them appearing once. Material: PBMCs. These receptor sequences come from a middle-aged man in good health and CMV-seronegative. CDR3s leave out the opening cysteine and the closing phenylalanine or tryptophan.

>TRBJ1-2|TRBV5-1
ASSEQGALTGYT
>TRBJ1-5|TRBV19
ASSYPDRGRDQPQH
>TRBJ1-5|TRBV28
ASRIQGANQPQH
>TRBJ2-1|TRBV11-2
ASTGLADYNEQL
>TRBJ1-2|TRBV7-2
ASSLGGAGGVYGYT
>TRBJ1-4|TRBV5-1
ASSLEGASNEKLF
>TRBJ2-5|TRBV5-1
ASSFGRQETQY
>TRBJ2-5|TRBV9
ASSSVKSGEETQY
>TRBJ2-5|TRBV10-1
ASSGTSGSGETQY
>TRBJ1-4|TRBV28
ASSIQQGNEKLF
>TRBJ1-1|TRBV7-9
ASRTGNTEAF
>TRBJ1-5|TRBV27
ASSKDRPGGHQPQH
>TRBJ2-1|TRBV27
ASSLYSPSSSYNEQF
>TRBJ2-2|TRBV2
ASSPRREGGELF
>TRBJ2-1|TRBV9
ASSVEVLAPRNEQF
>TRBJ2-7|TRBV6-5
ASSFILRARSYEQY
>TRBJ1-1|TRBV5-1
ASSSSGTGGNTEAF
>TRBJ1-3|TRBV5-6
ASSFFSGDRNTIY
>TRBJ2-7|TRBV28
ASSPRGGGSYEQY
>TRBJ2-5|TRBV5-1
ASSRQGDQETQY
>TRBJ1-5|TRBV21-1
ASSCGQGYQPQH
>TRBJ1-5|TRBV27
ASSFRYIGNQPQH
>TRBJ1-2|TRBV30
AWGLNYGYT
>TRBJ2-2|TRBV27
ASSLNSGNTGELF
>TRBJ1-1|TRBV5-8
ASSSVAGYTEAF
>TRBJ1-1|TRBV28
ASRVRGSNTEAF
>TRBJ2-2|TRBV5-1
ASSLQGQRNTGELF
>TRBJ2-5|TRBV11-2
TSSIRRDRQY
>TRBJ2-1|TRBV4-1
ASSRWREGAYNEQF